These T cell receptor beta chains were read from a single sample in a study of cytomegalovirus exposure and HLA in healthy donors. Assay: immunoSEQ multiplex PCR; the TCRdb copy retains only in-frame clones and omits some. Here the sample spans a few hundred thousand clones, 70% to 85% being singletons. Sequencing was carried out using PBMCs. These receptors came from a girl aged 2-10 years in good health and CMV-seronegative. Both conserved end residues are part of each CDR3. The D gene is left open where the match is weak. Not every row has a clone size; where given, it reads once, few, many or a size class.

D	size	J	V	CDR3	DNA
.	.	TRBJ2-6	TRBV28	CASTTTEPGANVLTF	TGTGCCAGCACCACGACAGAGCCTGGGGCCAACGTCCTGACTTTC
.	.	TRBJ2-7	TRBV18	CASSPGQIVSYEQYF	TGTGCCAGCTCACCCGGACAGATAGTATCCTACGAGCAGTACTTC
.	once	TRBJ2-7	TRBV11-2	CASSRNAPIAGYEQYF	TGTGCCAGCAGTCGAAATGCCCCTATCGCGGGCTACGAGCAGTACTTC
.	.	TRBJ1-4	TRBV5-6	CASSLITATNEKLFF	TGTGCCAGCAGCTTGATTACTGCCACTAATGAAAAACTGTTTTTT
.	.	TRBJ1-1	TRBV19	CASSAQGNTEAFF	TGTGCCAGTAGTGCGCAGGGCAACACTGAAGCTTTCTTT
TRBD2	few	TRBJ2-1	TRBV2	CASRAYTSDNEQFF	TGTGCCAGCAGAGCTTACACTAGCGACAATGAGCAGTTCTTC
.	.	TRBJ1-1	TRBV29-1	CSVEPRLNTEAFF	TGCAGCGTTGAACCGAGATTGAACACTGAAGCTTTCTTT
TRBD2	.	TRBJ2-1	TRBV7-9	CSSSSTAGGVYDNEQFF	TGTTCCAGCAGCTCAACAGCGGGAGGGGTATACGACAATGAGCAGTTCTTC
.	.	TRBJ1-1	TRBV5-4	CASSLLEGNTEAFF	TGTGCCAGCAGCTTGCTTGAGGGGAACACTGAAGCTTTCTTT
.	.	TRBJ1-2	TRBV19	CASSIGTDYGYTF	TGTGCCAGTAGTATAGGGACAGACTATGGCTACACCTTC
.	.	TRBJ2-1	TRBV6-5	CASSYSRRDEQFF	TGTGCCAGCAGTTACTCGAGGCGAGATGAGCAGTTCTTC
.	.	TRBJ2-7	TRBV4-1	CASSQGQGWYEQYF	TGCGCCAGCAGCCAAGGGCAGGGGTGGTACGAGCAGTACTTC
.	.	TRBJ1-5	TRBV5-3	CARSLCPQGKNQPQHF	TGTGCCAGAAGCTTGTGTCCCCAGGGTAAAAATCAGCCCCAGCATTTT
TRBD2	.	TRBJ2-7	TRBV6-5	CASSRESSGVGEQYF	TGTGCCAGCAGCCGAGAGAGCAGCGGGGTTGGAGAGCAGTACTTC
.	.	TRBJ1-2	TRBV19	CASSIGQGNGYTF	TGTGCCAGTAGTATAGGGCAGGGAAATGGCTACACCTTC
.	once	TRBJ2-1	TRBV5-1	CASSLDGYNEQFF	TGCGCCAGCAGCTTGGACGGTTACAATGAGCAGTTCTTC
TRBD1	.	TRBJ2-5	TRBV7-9	CASSSTGGQGEETQYF	TGTGCCAGCAGCTCCACCGGGGGACAGGGGGAAGAGACCCAGTACTTC
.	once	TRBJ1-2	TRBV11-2	CASSFWADLHYGYTF	TGTGCCAGCAGCTTTTGGGCAGACCTTCACTATGGCTACACCTTC
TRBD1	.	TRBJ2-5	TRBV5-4	CASSLYLDRGETQYF	TGTGCCAGCAGCTTGTATCTAGACAGGGGAGAGACCCAGTACTTC
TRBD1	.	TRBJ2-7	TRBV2	CATQGAAYEQYF	TGTGCCACCCAGGGGGCGGCCTACGAGCAGTACTTC
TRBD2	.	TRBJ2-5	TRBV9	CASSVVGGQETQYF	TGTGCCAGCAGCGTAGTCGGGGGGCAAGAGACCCAGTACTTC
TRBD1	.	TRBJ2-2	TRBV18	CASSPPAGTGVTGELFF	TGTGCCAGCTCACCACCCGCCGGGACAGGGGTAACCGGGGAGCTGTTTTTT
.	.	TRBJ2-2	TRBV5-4	CASSSLVGSFAGELFF	TGTGCCAGCAGCTCCCTTGTGGGTAGCTTCGCCGGGGAGCTGTTTTTT
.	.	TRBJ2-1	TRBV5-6	CASSVGQSWEQFF	TGTGCCAGCAGCGTAGGACAGTCATGGGAGCAGTTCTTC
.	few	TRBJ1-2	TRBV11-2	CASSPVSYYGYTF	TGTGCCAGCAGCCCCGTATCGTACTATGGCTACACCTTC
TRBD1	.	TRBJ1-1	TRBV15	CATSRAWTGEAFF	TGTGCCACCAGCAGAGCGTGGACAGGGGAAGCTTTCTTT
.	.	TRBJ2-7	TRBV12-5	CASGLVQFWDTTYEQYF	TGTGCTAGTGGTTTGGTACAATTCTGGGACACCACCTACGAGCAGTACTTC
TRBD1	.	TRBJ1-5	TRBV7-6	CASSLTSGGSGQPQHF	TGTGCCAGCAGCCTAACCTCAGGGGGCTCGGGTCAGCCCCAGCATTTT
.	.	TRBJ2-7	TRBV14	CASSRTVSYEQYF	TGTGCCAGCAGCAGGACAGTCTCCTACGAGCAGTACTTC
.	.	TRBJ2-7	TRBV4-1	CASSQARTAGEQYF	TGCGCCAGCAGCCAAGCCAGGACTGCGGGGGAGCAGTACTTC
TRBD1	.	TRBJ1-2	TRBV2	CASSVNRDRPPGNYGYTF	TGTGCCAGCAGTGTGAACCGGGACAGACCCCCCGGGAACTATGGCTACACCTTC
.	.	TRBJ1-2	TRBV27	CASSFRQYYGYTF	TGTGCCAGCAGTTTCCGACAGTACTATGGCTACACCTTC
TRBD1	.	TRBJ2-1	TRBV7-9	CASSLPGGNEQFF	TGTGCCAGCAGCTTACCAGGGGGCAATGAGCAGTTCTTC
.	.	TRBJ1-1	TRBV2	CASSGAGDLNTEAFF	TGTGCCAGCAGTGGGGCGGGGGATCTGAACACTGAAGCTTTCTTT
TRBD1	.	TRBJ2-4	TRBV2	CASSGQGKNIQYF	TGTGCCAGCAGTGGACAGGGAAAAAACATTCAGTACTTC
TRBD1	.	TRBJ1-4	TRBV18	CASSRGQGSTNEKLFF	TGTGCCAGCTCACGGGGACAGGGGAGTACTAATGAAAAACTGTTTTTT
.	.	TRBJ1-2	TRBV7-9	CASSPSDGLNYGYTF	TGTGCCAGCAGCCCGTCGGACGGACTTAACTATGGCTACACCTTC
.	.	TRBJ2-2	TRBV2	CASIGGRGLNTGELFF	TGTGCCAGCATCGGCGGGCGCGGCCTTAATACCGGGGAGCTGTTTTTT
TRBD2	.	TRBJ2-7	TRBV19	CASRPTSGGGYEQYF	TGTGCCAGTAGACCGACTAGCGGGGGGGGGTACGAGCAGTACTTC
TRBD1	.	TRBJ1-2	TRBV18	CASSPYGRGNYGYTF	TGTGCCAGCTCACCATATGGCAGGGGGAACTATGGCTACACCTTC
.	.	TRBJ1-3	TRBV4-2	CASSHRSPGNTIYF	TGTGCCAGCAGCCACAGGTCCCCCGGAAACACCATATATTTT
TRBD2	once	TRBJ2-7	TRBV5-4	CASSLGSGGTYEQYF	TGTGCCAGCAGCTTGGGGAGCGGGGGGACCTACGAGCAGTACTTC
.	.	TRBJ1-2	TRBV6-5	CASSYYNSNYGYTF	TGTGCCAGCAGTTACTATAACAGCAACTATGGCTACACCTTC
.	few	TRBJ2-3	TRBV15	CATSRAESPTDTQYF	TGTGCCACCAGCAGGGCGGAGAGTCCCACAGATACGCAGTATTTT
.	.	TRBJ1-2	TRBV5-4	CASSLEDSLYGYTF	TGTGCCAGCAGCTTGGAGGACAGCCTCTATGGCTACACCTTC
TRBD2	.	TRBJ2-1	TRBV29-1	CSVERLAGAFSYNEQFF	TGCAGCGTTGAAAGGTTAGCGGGGGCCTTCTCCTACAATGAGCAGTTCTTC
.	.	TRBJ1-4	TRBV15	CATKSGKTNEKLFF	TGTGCCACCAAGTCAGGGAAAACTAATGAAAAACTGTTTTTT
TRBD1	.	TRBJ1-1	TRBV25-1	CASAQGYNTEAFF	TGTGCCAGCGCACAGGGGTACAACACTGAAGCTTTCTTT
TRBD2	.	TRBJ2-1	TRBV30	CAWSRGGGEQFF	TGTGCCTGGAGCCGCGGGGGGGGTGAGCAGTTCTTC
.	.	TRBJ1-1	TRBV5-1	CASTPVPTNTEAFF	TGCGCCAGCACCCCTGTGCCTACGAACACTGAAGCTTTCTTT
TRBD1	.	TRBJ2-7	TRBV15	CATSRIPGQGHEQYF	TGTGCCACCAGCAGAATACCGGGACAGGGCCACGAGCAGTACTTC
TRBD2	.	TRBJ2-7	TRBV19	CASSIGSGTSYEQYF	TGTGCCAGTAGTATAGGTTCTGGGACTAGTTACGAGCAGTACTTC
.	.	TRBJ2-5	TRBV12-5	CASGLDLGTQYF	TGTGCTAGTGGTTTGGACCTCGGGACCCAGTACTTC
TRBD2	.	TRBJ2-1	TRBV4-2	CASSQDGLAGANEQFF	TGTGCCAGCAGCCAAGATGGACTAGCGGGTGCCAATGAGCAGTTCTTC